This TCR beta chain derives from a study of T cell changes during pregnancy in multiple sclerosis. Here immunoSEQ multiplex PCR was the method, and the copy in TCRdb shows in-frame clones only, minus some. Among roughly 75,000 clones listed, 85% to 95% were seen once. This receptor was obtained from a female donor in good health, enrolled as a control in a pregnancy study. This material consisted of peripheral blood, taken in the third trimester of pregnancy.

The CDR3 sequence is CASSLEGAPGYGYTF. For the CDR3, the DNA is TGTGCCAGCAGCTTAGAAGGGGCGCCGGGCTATGGCTACACCTTC. J is TRBJ1-2 and V is TRBV7-9; D may be TRBD1 (5 bases). CDR3 length: 15 residues. The V end was cut by 1 base, the J end by 4 bases, with 13 bases between. Germline CDR1 SEHNR, CDR2 FQNEAQ (reference sequence).